The entry below describes one T cell receptor beta chain. The V end lost 0 bases, the J end lost 0 bases, and 6 bases lay between the germline ends. Germline values: CDR1 LGHNA, CDR2 YSLEER. The CDR3 runs 15 residues. This sample stems from a study of OX40 agonist ivuxolimab in advanced cancers. Overall study: Allowance was made for prior anti-PD-1, anti-PD-L1 or anti-CTLA-4 therapy, and about 37% had some.

TCRdb keeps only in-frame clones here, not all; method: immunoSEQ multiplex PCR. The sample carries roughly 76,000 clones, roughly 88% recorded once. This clonotype originated in an adult with an advanced solid tumor such as melanoma, head and neck, liver or kidney cancer. Sample: CD4+ or CD8+ T cells sorted from blood, taken in a trial of the OX40 agonist ivuxolimab. The rearrangement links TRBV4-3 to TRBJ1-5; TRBD1 is a possible D gene (6 bases). The CDR3 DNA is TGCGCCAGCAGCCAAGAGACAGGTAGCAATCAGCCCCAGCATTTT. Translated: CASSQETGSNQPQHF.